This T cell receptor (beta chain) is drawn from a study of CD8+CD57+ T cells in acquired aplastic anemia. Study background: DNA recovered from sorted CD4+ and CD8+ cells had a mean of approximately 3 ug. Study observations and caveats: Between the patient and control groups, CD8+ Simpson's diversity did not differ significantly. Sharing between patients and controls was observed for twenty-nine CD8+ CDR3 sequences.

V was cut by 4 bases and J by 5 bases, with 10 bases left in between. The CDR3 runs 13 residues. CDR1 is SGDLS, CDR2 YYNGEE, per germline. Genomic DNA served as template for TCR beta VDJ and CDR3 profiling. TCRdb processed the reads anew with MiXCR; each CDR3 protein has one entry. Here the sample spans under 200,000 distinct CDR3 sequences, around 48% being singletons. Notes on this clonotype: Its specificity is not known.

Patients chosen for sequencing had shown CD8+CD57+ cell expansion by flow cytometry. Among the patients, none had received any therapy at the time of blood sampling. The sample comprised sorted CD4+, CD8+, or CD8+CD57+ T cells (not recorded which) from PBMCs. This receptor was taken from a human donor with aplastic anemia. The chain joins TRBV9 to TRBJ2-1, with D possibly TRBD2 on 5 matching bases. The CDR3 here is CASSRGRDNEQFF. DNA of the CDR3: TGTGCCAGCAGCCGGGGTAGGGACAATGAGCAGTTCTTC.